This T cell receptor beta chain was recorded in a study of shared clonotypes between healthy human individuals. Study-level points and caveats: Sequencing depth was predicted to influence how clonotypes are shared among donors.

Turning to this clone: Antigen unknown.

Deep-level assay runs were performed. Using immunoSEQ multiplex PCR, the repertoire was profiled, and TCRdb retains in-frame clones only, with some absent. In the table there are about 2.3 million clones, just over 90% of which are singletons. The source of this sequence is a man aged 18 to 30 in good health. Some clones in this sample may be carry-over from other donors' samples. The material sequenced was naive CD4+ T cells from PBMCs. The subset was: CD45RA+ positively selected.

Here the CDR3 reads CASSLWASLQPQHF. CDR3 DNA sequence: TGTGCCAGCAGCTTGTGGGCGTCGCTCCAACCCCAGCATTTT. The V call is TRBV5-6, the J call TRBJ1-5; no definite D call. Trimming took off 1 base at V and 10 bases at J, with 15 bases between the two ends. Germline CDR1 SGHDT, CDR2 YYEEEE. CDR3 length: 14 residues.